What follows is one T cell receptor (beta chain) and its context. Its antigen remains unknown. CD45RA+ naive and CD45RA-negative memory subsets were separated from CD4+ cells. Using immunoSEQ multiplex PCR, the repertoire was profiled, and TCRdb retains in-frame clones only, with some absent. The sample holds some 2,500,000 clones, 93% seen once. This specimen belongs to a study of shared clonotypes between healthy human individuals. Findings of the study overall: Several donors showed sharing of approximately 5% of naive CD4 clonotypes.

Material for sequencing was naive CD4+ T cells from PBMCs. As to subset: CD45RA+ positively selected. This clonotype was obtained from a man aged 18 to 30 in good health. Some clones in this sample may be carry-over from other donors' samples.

The CDR3 loop is CATLPGTPKAEQYF. CDR3 nucleotide sequence: TGTGCCACCCTCCCCGGGACACCGAAGGCCGAGCAGTACTTC. J is TRBJ2-7 and V is TRBV19; D is possibly TRBD1 (6 bases). CDR1 and CDR2 from the germline V gene are LNHDA and SQIVND (reference sequence). V lost 10 bases, J lost 6 bases, and 22 bases lay in between. The CDR3 has 14 residues.